This T cell receptor beta chain comes out of a study of Ad26.COV2.S vaccination and SARS-CoV-2 variants. Overall study findings and caveats: Vaccine recipients showed a spike-specific TCR breadth that was higher than in placebo recipients. The TCR breadth and depth analyses may have produced an underestimate of total T cell responses.

Treatment meaning: over 15 received Ad26.COV2.S at low or high dose, single or two shots; roughly five received placebo; per-sample allocation not given. Collection of samples fell on day 63 after the first vaccine or placebo injection. An Ad26 vector was used to express Wuhan-strain SARS-CoV-2 spike as the vaccine. With respect to this clone: Its target is not known.

The data were produced by immunoSEQ multiplex PCR, yet TCRdb's version contains in-frame clones alone and is incomplete. The sample holds hundreds of thousands of clones, roughly 90% seen once. This sequence originates from a person between 18 and 65 years old who received the Ad26.COV2.S COVID-19 vaccine or a placebo. Sequenced material: peripheral blood, taken in a trial of Ad26.COV2.S vaccine versus placebo.

The CDR3 sequence is CAWSPGQGGETQYF. The CDR3 DNA follows: TGTGCCTGGAGTCCGGGACAGGGAGGTGAGACCCAGTACTTC. The chain joins TRBV30 to TRBJ2-5; 9 nucleotides match TRBD1. With 2 bases clipped from V and 5 bases from J, the junction kept 6 bases outside the gene matches. The CDR3 loop spans 14 amino acids. Germline CDR1 is GTSNPN and CDR2 is SVGIG (reference sequence).